The rows below give T cell receptor beta chains drawn from one sample of a study of blood T cell repertoires in COVID-19. Data came from immunoSEQ multiplex PCR; TCRdb stores just in-frame clones and leaves some out. The data contain more than 85,000 clones, approximately 90% of them singletons. Material: peripheral blood. The receptors were sampled from a woman in her fifties or sixties with acute or convalescent COVID-19. The CDR3 runs from the conserved cysteine through the conserved F or W. D genes are given only for firm matches. Not all rows give a size; the values are once, few, many and, for expanded clones, a class.

J: TRBJ1-1
size: NA
V: TRBV14
D: NA
DNA: TGTGCCAGCAGCCCCATAACAGCATACCTTTCCTTTGAAGCTTTCTTT
CDR3: CASSPITAYLSFEAFF

J: TRBJ2-3
size: NA
V: TRBV6-1
D: NA
DNA: TGTGCCAGCAGTGAAGATCTGGAGACAGATACGCAGTATTTT
CDR3: CASSEDLETDTQYF

J: TRBJ2-5
size: NA
V: TRBV5-1
D: TRBD2
DNA: TGCGCCAGCAGCTCCGGGACTAGCTTTTCGAGGGTTGAGACCCAGTACTTC
CDR3: CASSSGTSFSRVETQYF

J: TRBJ2-1
size: NA
V: TRBV19
D: NA
DNA: TGTGCCAGTTCTCGCTTGGATCGGGCGGGAAGAGAGGATGAGCAGTTCTTC
CDR3: CASSRLDRAGREDEQFF

J: TRBJ1-3
size: NA
V: TRBV5-4
D: NA
DNA: TGTGCCAGCAGCTTGGCAGGGGTTGGAAACACCATATATTTT
CDR3: CASSLAGVGNTIYF

J: TRBJ1-5
size: NA
V: TRBV6-6
D: TRBD1
DNA: TGTGCCAGCAGTTATGACAGGGCCAATCAGCCCCAGCATTTT
CDR3: CASSYDRANQPQHF

J: TRBJ1-5
size: NA
V: TRBV5-1
D: NA
DNA: TGCGCCAGCAGCTTGGAAGGGGCCAATCAGCCCCAGCATTTT
CDR3: CASSLEGANQPQHF

J: TRBJ2-2
size: few
V: TRBV4-1
D: NA
DNA: TGCGCCAGCAGCCAAGAACGCGGGATATACACCGGGGAGCTGTTTTTT
CDR3: CASSQERGIYTGELFF

J: TRBJ2-1
size: NA
V: TRBV5-8
D: TRBD2
DNA: TGTGCCAGCAGCTTGCGATGGACTAGCGGGATCCAAGCGGGCAATGAGCAGTTCTTC
CDR3: CASSLRWTSGIQAGNEQFF

J: TRBJ1-5
size: NA
V: TRBV10-1
D: NA
DNA: TGCGCCAGCAGTGAGTCGAGGAATCAGCCCCAGCATTTT
CDR3: CASSESRNQPQHF

J: TRBJ2-1
size: NA
V: TRBV14
D: TRBD2
DNA: TGTGCCAGCAGCCCTCGGACTAGTTCCTACAATGAGCAGTTCTTC
CDR3: CASSPRTSSYNEQFF

J: TRBJ2-1
size: NA
V: TRBV24-1
D: NA
DNA: TGTGCCACCAGTGATCTAGCGGACAGGGACGCGCAGTTCTTC
CDR3: CATSDLADRDAQFF

J: TRBJ2-7
size: NA
V: TRBV5-4
D: NA
DNA: TGTGCCAGCAGCTTGGCCCCTCCCGGGGATGTGGGAGTCGAGCAGTACTTC
CDR3: CASSLAPPGDVGVEQYF

J: TRBJ2-7
size: NA
V: TRBV6-6
D: TRBD1
DNA: TGTGCCAGCTCCATAGGGACAGGGGGCGAGCAGTACTTC
CDR3: CASSIGTGGEQYF

J: TRBJ2-5
size: NA
V: TRBV18
D: TRBD2
DNA: TGTGCCAGCTCACCACTGCCGACTAGCGGAGCCCAAGAGACCCAGTACTTC
CDR3: CASSPLPTSGAQETQYF

J: TRBJ2-2
size: NA
V: TRBV5-4
D: NA
DNA: TGTGCCAGCAGCCCAGCGGGCAGAGCAGGCGGGGAGCTGTTTTTT
CDR3: CASSPAGRAGGELFF

J: TRBJ1-6
size: NA
V: TRBV11-3
D: NA
DNA: TGTGCCAGCAGCTTAGAATCGGGATCACCCCTCCACTTT
CDR3: CASSLESGSPLHF

J: TRBJ1-2
size: NA
V: TRBV19
D: NA
DNA: TGTGCCAGTAGTCCCCCTTTTAGGGGCTATGGCTACACCTTC
CDR3: CASSPPFRGYGYTF

J: TRBJ2-7
size: NA
V: TRBV7-8
D: NA
DNA: TGTGCCAGCAGCTTAGATCCAGCGGTCTACGAGCAGTACTTC
CDR3: CASSLDPAVYEQYF

J: TRBJ1-6
size: once
V: TRBV6-1
D: NA
DNA: TGTGCCAGCAGTGAAACAGTCTATAATTCACCCCTCCACTTT
CDR3: CASSETVYNSPLHF

J: TRBJ2-1
size: NA
V: TRBV5-1
D: NA
DNA: TGCGCCAGCAGCTTGCCGGGAGTGCCCTACAATGAGCAGTTCTTC
CDR3: CASSLPGVPYNEQFF

J: TRBJ2-6
size: NA
V: TRBV5-1
D: TRBD1
DNA: TGCGCCAGCAGCTTTGGGACAGGGTACTCTGGGGCCAACGTCCTGACTTTC
CDR3: CASSFGTGYSGANVLTF

J: TRBJ2-5
size: NA
V: TRBV4-1
D: NA
DNA: TGCGCCAGCAGCCAAGCCCGATCAGGGCAAGAGACCCAGTACTTC
CDR3: CASSQARSGQETQYF

J: TRBJ2-7
size: NA
V: TRBV24-1
D: TRBD1
DNA: TGTGCCACCGCCGGACAGGGGGCTGATGAGCAGTACTTC
CDR3: CATAGQGADEQYF

J: TRBJ2-4
size: NA
V: TRBV19
D: TRBD1
DNA: TGTGCCAGTAGTAGCCAAGGGGGCGGCATTCAGTACTTC
CDR3: CASSSQGGGIQYF

J: TRBJ2-7
size: NA
V: TRBV3-1/TRBV3-2
D: TRBD2
DNA: TGTGCCAGCAGCCCCCACCTCCCGGGAGGGCCCCTGTCCTACGAGCAGTACTTC
CDR3: CASSPHLPGGPLSYEQYF

J: TRBJ1-1
size: once
V: TRBV10-3
D: NA
DNA: TGTGCCATCAGTGAGTGGCAGGCCGACACTGAAGCTTTCTTT
CDR3: CAISEWQADTEAFF